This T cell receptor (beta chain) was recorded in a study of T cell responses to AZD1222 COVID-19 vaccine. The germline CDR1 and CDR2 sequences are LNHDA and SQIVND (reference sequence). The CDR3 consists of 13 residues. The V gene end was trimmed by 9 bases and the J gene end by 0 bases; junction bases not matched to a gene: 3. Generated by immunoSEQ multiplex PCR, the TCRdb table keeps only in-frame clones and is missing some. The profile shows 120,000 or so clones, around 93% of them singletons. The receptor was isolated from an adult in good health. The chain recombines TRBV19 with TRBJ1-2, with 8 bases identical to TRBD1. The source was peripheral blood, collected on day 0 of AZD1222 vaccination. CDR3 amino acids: CASEDRANYGYTF. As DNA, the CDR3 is TGTGCCAGCGAGGACAGGGCTAACTATGGCTACACCTTC.